These 3 T cell receptor beta chains came from one sample sequenced in a study of blood T cell repertoires in COVID-19. Here immunoSEQ multiplex PCR was the method, and the copy in TCRdb shows in-frame clones only, minus some. The repertoire holds 250,000 or so clones, with 88% as singletons. Specimen: peripheral blood. Receptors originate from a middle-aged woman who had recovered from COVID-19.

This clone was seen just once. V usage is TRBV7-2 and J usage is TRBJ1-6; 12 nucleotides align to TRBD1. Trimming removed 3 bases from V and 7 bases from J; junction bases left unmatched: 4. The CDR3 has 16 amino acids. CDR1 and CDR2 from the germline V gene are SGHTA and FQGNSA. The chain's CDR3 is CASSLGDRGRNSPLHF. For the CDR3, the DNA is TGTGCCAGCAGCTTGGGGGACAGGGGGCGGAATTCACCCCTCCACTTT.

This rearrangement joins TRBV19 to TRBJ2-7, with TRBD1 identical over 12 bases. Germline V gene sequence: CDR1 LNHDA, CDR2 SQIVND (reference sequence). The CDR3 is 16 residues long. Trimming at V came to 5 bases and at J to 4 bases, leaving 9 bases not matched to a gene. The DNA for the CDR3 is TGTGCCAGTAGTCCCCGAGGGACAGGGGGCGAGTACGAGCAGTACTTC. Translation: CASSPRGTGGEYEQYF.

The rearrangement links TRBV24-1 to TRBJ1-1; D might be TRBD1 (5 bases). The V end was cut by 3 bases, the J end by 6 bases, with 13 bases between. Germline V lookup: CDR1 KGHDR, CDR2 SFDVKD. The CDR3 loop spans 14 amino acids. In nucleotides, the CDR3 is TGTGCCACCAGTGATGGGGCAGGCCGGGCTGAAGCTTTCTTT. Translated: CATSDGAGRAEAFF.